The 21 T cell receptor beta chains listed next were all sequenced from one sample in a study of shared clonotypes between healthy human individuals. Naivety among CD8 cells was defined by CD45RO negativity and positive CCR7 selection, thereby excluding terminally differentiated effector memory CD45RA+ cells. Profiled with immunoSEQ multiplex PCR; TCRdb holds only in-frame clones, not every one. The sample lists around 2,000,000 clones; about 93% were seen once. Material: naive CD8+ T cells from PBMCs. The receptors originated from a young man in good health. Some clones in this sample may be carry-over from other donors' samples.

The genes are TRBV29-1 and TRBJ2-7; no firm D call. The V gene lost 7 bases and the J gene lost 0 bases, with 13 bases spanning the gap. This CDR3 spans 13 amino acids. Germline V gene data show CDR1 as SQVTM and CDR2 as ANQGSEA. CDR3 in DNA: TGCAGCGGCGTAGAGTCGAGCTCCTACGAGCAGTACTTC. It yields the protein CSGVESSSYEQYF.

CDR3: CSVGSSDRSYEQYF. CDR3 sequence (DNA): TGCAGCGTGGGATCTAGCGATCGCTCCTACGAGCAGTACTTC. V gene TRBV29-1 combines with J gene TRBJ2-7, with a possible D match to TRBD2 (6 bases). The germline V and J ends were trimmed by 6 bases and 0 bases, with 15 bases remaining between them. Germline CDR1 SQVTM, CDR2 ANQGSEA. This CDR3 spans 14 amino acids.

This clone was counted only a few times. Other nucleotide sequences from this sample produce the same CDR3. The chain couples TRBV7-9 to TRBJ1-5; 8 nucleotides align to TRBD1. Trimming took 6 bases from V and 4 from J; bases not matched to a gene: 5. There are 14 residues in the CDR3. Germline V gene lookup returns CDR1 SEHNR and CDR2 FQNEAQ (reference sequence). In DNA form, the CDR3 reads TGTGCCAGCAGTTCCGGACAGGGAAATCAGCCCCAGCATTTT. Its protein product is CASSSGQGNQPQHF.

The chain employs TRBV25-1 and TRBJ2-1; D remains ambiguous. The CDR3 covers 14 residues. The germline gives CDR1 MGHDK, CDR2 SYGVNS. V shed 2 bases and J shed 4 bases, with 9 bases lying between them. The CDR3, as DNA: TGTGCCAGCAGTGAACTCGGGCCTTACAATGAGCAGTTCTTC. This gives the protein CASSELGPYNEQFF.

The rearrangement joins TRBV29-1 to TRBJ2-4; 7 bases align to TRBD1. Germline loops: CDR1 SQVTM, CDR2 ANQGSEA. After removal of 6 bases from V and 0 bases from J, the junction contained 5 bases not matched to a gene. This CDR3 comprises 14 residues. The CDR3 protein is CSVPDRLAKNIQYF. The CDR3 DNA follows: TGCAGCGTCCCGGACAGGCTAGCCAAAAACATTCAGTACTTC. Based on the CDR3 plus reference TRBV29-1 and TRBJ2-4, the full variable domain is SAVISQKPSRDICQRGTSLTIQCQVDSQVTMMFWYRQQPGQSLTLIATANQGSEATYESGFVIDKFPISRPNLTFSTLTVSNMSPEDSSIYLCSVPDRLAKNIQYFGAGTRLSVL.

CDR3 sequence (DNA): TGTGCCACCAGCAGAGGAGAGCGGGAGGGGCAAGAGACCCAGTACTTC. This sequence encodes CATSRGEREGQETQYF. The chain has TRBV15 and TRBJ2-5; 10 bases agree with TRBD2. V dropped 1 base and J dropped 2; count of bases not matched to a gene: 4. This CDR3 is 16 amino acids long. From germline, CDR1 is LNHNV and CDR2 YYDKDF (reference sequence).

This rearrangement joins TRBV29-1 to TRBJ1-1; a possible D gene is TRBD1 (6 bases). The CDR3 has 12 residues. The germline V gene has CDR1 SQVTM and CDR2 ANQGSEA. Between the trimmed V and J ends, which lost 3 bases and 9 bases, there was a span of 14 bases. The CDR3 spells CSVDLGASQAFF. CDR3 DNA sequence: TGCAGCGTTGATTTGGGGGCTAGTCAAGCTTTCTTT. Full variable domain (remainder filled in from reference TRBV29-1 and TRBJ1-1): SAVISQKPSRDICQRGTSLTIQCQVDSQVTMMFWYRQQPGQSLTLIATANQGSEATYESGFVIDKFPISRPNLTFSTLTVSNMSPEDSSIYLCSVDLGASQAFFGQGTRLTVV.

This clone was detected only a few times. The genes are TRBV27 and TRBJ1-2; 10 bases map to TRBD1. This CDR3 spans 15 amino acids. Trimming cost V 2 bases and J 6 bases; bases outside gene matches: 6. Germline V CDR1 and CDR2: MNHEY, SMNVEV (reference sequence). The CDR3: CASSLRTGGIHGYTF. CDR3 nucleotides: TGTGCCAGCAGTTTAAGGACAGGGGGTATCCATGGCTACACCTTC.

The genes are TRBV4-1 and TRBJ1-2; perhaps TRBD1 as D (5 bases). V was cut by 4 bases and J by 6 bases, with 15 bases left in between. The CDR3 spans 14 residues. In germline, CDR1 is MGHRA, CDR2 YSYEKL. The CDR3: CASSPRHGTDGYTF. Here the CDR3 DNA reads TGCGCCAGCAGCCCACGACATGGGACGGATGGCTACACCTTC.

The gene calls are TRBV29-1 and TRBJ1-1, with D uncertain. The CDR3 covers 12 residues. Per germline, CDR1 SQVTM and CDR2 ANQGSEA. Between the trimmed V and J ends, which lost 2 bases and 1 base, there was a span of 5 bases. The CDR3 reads CSVEHKNTEAFF. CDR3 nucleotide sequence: TGCAGCGTTGAACATAAGAACACTGAAGCTTTCTTT.

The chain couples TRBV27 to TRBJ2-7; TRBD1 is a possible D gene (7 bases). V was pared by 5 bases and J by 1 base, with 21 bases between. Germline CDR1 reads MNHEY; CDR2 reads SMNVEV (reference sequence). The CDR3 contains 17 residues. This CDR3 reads CASSPSWGDSGSYEQYF. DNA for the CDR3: TGTGCCAGCAGTCCATCCTGGGGGGACAGCGGATCCTACGAGCAGTACTTC.

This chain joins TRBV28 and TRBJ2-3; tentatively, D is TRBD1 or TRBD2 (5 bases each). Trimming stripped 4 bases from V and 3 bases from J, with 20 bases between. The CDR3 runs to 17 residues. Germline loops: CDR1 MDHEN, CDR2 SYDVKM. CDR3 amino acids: CASSSRARSWGTDTQYF. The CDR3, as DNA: TGTGCCAGCAGTTCCCGGGCTAGGAGCTGGGGGACAGATACGCAGTATTTT. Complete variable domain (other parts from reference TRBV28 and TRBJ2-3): DVKVTQSSRYLVKRTGEKVFLECVQDMDHENMFWYRQDPGLGLRLIYFSYDVKMKEKGDIPEGYSVSREKKERFSLILESASTNQTSMYLCASSSRARSWGTDTQYFGPGTRLTVL.

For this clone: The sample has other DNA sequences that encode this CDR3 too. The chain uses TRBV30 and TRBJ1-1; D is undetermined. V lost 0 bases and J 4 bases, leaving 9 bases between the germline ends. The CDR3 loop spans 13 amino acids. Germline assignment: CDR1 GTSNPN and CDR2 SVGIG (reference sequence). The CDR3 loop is CAWSVDWGTEAFF. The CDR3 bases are TGTGCCTGGAGTGTGGACTGGGGCACTGAAGCTTTCTTT.

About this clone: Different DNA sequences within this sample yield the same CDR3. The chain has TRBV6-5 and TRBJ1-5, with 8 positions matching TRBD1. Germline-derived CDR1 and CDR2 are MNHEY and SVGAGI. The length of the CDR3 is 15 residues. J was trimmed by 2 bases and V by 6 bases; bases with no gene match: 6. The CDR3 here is CASSPGQGRNQPQHF. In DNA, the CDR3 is TGTGCCAGCAGCCCCGGACAGGGCCGCAATCAGCCCCAGCATTTT.

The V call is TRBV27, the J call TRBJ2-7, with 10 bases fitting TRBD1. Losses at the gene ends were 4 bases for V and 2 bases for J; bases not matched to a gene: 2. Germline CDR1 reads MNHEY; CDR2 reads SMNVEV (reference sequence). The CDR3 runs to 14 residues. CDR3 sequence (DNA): TGTGCCAGCAGTTCTGACAGGGGGCCCTACGAGCAGTACTTC. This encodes CASSSDRGPYEQYF.

CDR3 sequence (DNA): TGTGCCAGCAGCTCGGACAGGGTCAGCGAGCAGTACTTC. This sequence encodes CASSSDRVSEQYF. This chain uses TRBV5-6 with TRBJ2-7, with TRBD1 matching over 8 bases. CDR1 is SGHDT and CDR2 is YYEEEE in the germline V gene. Germline trimming cut 3 bases from V and 6 bases from J; bases unmatched to any gene: 5. The CDR3 totals 13 residues.

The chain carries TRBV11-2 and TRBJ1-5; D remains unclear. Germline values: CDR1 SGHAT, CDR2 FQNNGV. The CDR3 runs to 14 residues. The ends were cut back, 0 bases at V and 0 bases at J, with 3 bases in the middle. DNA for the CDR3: TGTGCCAGCAGCTTAGAGTATAGCAATCAGCCCCAGCATTTT. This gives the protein CASSLEYSNQPQHF.

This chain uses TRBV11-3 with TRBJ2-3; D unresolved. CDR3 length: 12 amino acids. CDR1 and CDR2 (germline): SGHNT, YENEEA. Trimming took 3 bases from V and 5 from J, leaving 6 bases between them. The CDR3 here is CASSFAGDTQYF. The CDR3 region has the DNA TGTGCCAGCAGCTTCGCCGGAGATACGCAGTATTTT.

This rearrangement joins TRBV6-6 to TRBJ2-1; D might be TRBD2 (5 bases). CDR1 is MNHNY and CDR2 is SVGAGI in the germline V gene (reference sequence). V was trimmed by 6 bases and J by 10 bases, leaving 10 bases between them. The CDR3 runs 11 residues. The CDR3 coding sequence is TGTGCCAGCAGCGAGGGCCCCGAGCAGTTCTTC. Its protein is CASSEGPEQFF.

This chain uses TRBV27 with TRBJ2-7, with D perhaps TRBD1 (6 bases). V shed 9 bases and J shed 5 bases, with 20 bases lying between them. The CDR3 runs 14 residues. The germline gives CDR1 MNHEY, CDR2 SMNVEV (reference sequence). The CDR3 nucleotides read TGTGCCAGTAGGCGCAGGGGCTTTAAAGACGAGCAGTACTTC. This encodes CASRRRGFKDEQYF.

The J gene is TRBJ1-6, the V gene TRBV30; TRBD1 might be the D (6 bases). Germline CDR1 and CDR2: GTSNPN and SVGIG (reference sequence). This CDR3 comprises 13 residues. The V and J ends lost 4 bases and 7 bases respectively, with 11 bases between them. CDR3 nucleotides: TGTGCCTGGAAGCAGGGGTACAATTCACCCCTCCACTTT. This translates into CAWKQGYNSPLHF.